This T cell receptor (beta chain) derives from a study of glioma-infiltrating T cells after dendritic cell vaccination. For the study at large: Autologous tumor lysate-pulsed dendritic cell vaccination was given between the early 2000s and the early 2010s. The vaccine used monocyte-derived dendritic cells pulsed overnight with autologous tumor lysate. Broader study findings: Longer survival after dendritic cell vaccination followed higher pretreatment TIL content. Only a small number of patients had complete blood and tumor samples.

Some clones are missing from TCRdb's copy, which holds only in-frame ones; the method was immunoSEQ multiplex PCR. Here the sample spans fewer than 110,000 clones, roughly 76% being singletons. Note on this clone: Its target is unknown.

Per germline, CDR1 SGHRS and CDR2 YFSETQ. This CDR3 region has 14 residues. J was trimmed by 4 bases and V by 0 bases; bases with no gene match: 2. The rearrangement uses TRBV5-1 and TRBJ2-3; the match to TRBD1 covers 7 bases. The sample here was blood, taken before dendritic cell vaccination. The source is a human donor with glioblastoma. CDR3 sequence (DNA): TGCGCCAGCAGCTTGGAGGGGGCCCCAGATACGCAGTATTTT. Its translation: CASSLEGAPDTQYF.